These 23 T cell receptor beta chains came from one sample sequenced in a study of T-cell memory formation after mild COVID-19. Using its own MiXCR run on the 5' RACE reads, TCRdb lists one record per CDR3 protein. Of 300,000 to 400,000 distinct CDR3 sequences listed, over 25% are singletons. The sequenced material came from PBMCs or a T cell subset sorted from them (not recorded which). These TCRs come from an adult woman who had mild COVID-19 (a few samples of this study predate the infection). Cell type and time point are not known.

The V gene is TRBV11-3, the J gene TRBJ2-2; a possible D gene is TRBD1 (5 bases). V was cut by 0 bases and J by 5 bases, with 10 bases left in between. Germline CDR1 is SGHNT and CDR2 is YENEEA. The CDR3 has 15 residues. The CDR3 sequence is CASSLDRTKTGELFF. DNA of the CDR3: TGTGCCAGCAGCTTAGATCGGACAAAAACCGGGGAGCTGTTTTTT. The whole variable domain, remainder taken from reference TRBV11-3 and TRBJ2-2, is EAGVVQSPRYKIIEKKQPVAFWCNPISGHNTLYWYLQNLGQGPELLIRYENEEAVDDSQLPKDRFSAERLKGVDSTLKIQPAELGDSAVYLCASSLDRTKTGELFFGEGSRLTVL.

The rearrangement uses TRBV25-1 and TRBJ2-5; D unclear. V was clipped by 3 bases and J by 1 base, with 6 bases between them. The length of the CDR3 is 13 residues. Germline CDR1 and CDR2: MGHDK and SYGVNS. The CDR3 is CASSDDLQETQYF. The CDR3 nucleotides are TGTGCCAGCAGTGATGATCTCCAAGAGACCCAGTACTTC.

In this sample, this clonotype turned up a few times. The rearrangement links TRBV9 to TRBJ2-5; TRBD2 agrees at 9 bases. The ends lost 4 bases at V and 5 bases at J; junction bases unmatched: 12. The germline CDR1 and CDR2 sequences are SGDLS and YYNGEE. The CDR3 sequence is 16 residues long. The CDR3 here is CASSTRAGGESETQYF. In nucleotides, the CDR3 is TGTGCCAGCAGCACTAGAGCGGGGGGAGAGTCGGAGACCCAGTACTTC.

The CDR3: CASPDWHSPGGELFF. The CDR3 nucleotides are TGTGCCAGCCCAGATTGGCACTCACCCGGCGGGGAGCTGTTTTTT. The rearrangement uses TRBV12-3 or TRBV12-4 and TRBJ2-2; D not certain. V was pared by 8 bases and J by 7 bases, with 20 bases between. The CDR3 consists of 15 residues.

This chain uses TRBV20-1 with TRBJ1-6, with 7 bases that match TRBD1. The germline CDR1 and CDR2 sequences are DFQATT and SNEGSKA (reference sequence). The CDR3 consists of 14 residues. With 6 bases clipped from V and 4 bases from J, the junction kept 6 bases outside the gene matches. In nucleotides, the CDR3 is TGCAGTGCCGCCCGGGACAGATATAATTCACCCCTCCACTTT. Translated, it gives CSAARDRYNSPLHF.

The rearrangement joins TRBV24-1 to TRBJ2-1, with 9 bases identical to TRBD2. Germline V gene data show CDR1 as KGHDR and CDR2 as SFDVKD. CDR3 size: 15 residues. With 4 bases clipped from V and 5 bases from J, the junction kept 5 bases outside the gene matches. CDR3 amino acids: CATSDQAGGDNEQFF. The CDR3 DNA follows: TGTGCCACCAGTGACCAAGCGGGGGGTGACAATGAGCAGTTCTTC.

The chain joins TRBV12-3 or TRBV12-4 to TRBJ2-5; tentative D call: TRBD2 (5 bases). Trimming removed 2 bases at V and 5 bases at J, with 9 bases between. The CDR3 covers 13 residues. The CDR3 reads CASSLPGWETQYF. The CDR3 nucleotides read TGTGCCAGCAGTTTACCGGGATGGGAGACCCAGTACTTC.

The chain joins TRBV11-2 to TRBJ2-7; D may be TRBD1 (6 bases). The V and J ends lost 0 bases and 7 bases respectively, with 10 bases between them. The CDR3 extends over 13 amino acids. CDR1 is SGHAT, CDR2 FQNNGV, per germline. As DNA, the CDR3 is TGTGCCAGCAGCTTAGATCGAGGGGGAGAGCAGTACTTC. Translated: CASSLDRGGEQYF.

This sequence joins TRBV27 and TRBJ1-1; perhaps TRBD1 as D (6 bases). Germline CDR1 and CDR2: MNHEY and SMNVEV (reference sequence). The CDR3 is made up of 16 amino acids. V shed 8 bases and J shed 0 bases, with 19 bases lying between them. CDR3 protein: CASAPLQGHLNTEAFF. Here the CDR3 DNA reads TGTGCCAGCGCCCCCCTGCAGGGGCACTTGAACACTGAAGCTTTCTTT.

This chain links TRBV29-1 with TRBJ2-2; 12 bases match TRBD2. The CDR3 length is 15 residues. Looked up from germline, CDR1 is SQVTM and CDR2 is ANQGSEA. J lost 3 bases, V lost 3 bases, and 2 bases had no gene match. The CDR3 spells CSVEASGRDTGELFF. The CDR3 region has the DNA TGCAGCGTTGAGGCTAGCGGGAGGGACACCGGGGAGCTGTTTTTT.

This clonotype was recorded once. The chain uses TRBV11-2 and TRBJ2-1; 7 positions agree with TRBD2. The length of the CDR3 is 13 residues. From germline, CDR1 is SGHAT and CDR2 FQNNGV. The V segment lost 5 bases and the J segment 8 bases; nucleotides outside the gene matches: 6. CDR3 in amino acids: CASSPLRGDEQFF. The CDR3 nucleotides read TGTGCCAGCAGCCCCCTACGGGGGGATGAGCAGTTCTTC. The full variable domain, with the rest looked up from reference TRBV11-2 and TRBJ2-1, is EAGVAQSPRYKIIEKRQSVAFWCNPISGHATLYWYQQILGQGPKLLIQFQNNGVVDDSQLPKDRFSAERLKGVDSTLKIQPAKLEDSAVYLCASSPLRGDEQFFGPGTRLTVL.

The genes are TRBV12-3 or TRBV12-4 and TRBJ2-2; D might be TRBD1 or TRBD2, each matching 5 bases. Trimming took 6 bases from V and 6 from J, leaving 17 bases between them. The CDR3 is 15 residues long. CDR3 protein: CASSLWGYTPGELFF. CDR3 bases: TGTGCCAGCAGCCTTTGGGGGTATACCCCCGGGGAGCTGTTTTTT.

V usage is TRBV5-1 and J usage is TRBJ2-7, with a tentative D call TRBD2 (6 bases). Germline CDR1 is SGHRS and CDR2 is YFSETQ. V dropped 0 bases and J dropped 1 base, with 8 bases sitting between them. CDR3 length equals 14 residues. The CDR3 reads CASSLAAGSYEQYF. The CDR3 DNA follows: TGCGCCAGCAGCTTGGCCGCGGGGTCCTACGAGCAGTACTTC. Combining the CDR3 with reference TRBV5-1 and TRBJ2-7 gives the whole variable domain KAGVTQTPRYLIKTRGQQVTLSCSPISGHRSVSWYQQTPGQGLQFLFEYFSETQRNKGNFPGRFSGRQFSNSRSEMNVSTLELGDSALYLCASSLAAGSYEQYFGPGTRLTVT.

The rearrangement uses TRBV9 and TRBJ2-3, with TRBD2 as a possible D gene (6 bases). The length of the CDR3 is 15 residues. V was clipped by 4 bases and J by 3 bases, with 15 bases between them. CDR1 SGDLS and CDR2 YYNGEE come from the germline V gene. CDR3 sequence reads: CASSPSGSRTDTQYF. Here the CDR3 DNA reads TGTGCCAGCAGCCCTTCCGGGAGTCGTACAGATACGCAGTATTTT. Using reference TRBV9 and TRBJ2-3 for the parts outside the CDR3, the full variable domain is DSGVTQTPKHLITATGQRVTLRCSPRSGDLSVYWYQQSLDQGLQFLIQYYNGEERAKGNILERFSAQQFPDLHSELNLSSLELGDSALYFCASSPSGSRTDTQYFGPGTRLTVL.

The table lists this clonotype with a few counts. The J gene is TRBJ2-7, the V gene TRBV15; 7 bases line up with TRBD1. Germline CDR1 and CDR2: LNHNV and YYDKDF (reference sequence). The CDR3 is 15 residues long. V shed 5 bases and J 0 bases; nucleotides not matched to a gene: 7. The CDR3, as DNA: TGTGCCACCAGCGGAACAGGGGCCGTCTCCTACGAGCAGTACTTC. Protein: CATSGTGAVSYEQYF. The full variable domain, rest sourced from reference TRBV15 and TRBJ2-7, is DAMVIQNPRYQVTQFGKPVTLSCSQTLNHNVMYWYQQKSSQAPKLLFHYYDKDFNNEADTPDNFQSRRPNTSFCFLDIRSPGLGDTAMYLCATSGTGAVSYEQYFGPGTRLTVT.

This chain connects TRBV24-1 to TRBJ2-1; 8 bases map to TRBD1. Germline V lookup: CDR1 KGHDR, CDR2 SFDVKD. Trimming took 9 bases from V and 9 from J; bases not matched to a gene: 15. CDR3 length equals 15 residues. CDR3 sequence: CATGDRGPLGGEQFF. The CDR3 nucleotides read TGTGCCACCGGCGACAGGGGCCCCCTTGGGGGTGAGCAGTTCTTC.

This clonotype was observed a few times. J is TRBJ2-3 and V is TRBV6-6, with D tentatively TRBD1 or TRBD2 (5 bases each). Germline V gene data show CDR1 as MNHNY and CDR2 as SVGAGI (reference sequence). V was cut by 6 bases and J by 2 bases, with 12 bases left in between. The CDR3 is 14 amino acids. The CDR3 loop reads CASRSEGITDTQYF. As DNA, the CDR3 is TGTGCCAGCAGGAGTGAGGGGATCACAGATACGCAGTATTTT.

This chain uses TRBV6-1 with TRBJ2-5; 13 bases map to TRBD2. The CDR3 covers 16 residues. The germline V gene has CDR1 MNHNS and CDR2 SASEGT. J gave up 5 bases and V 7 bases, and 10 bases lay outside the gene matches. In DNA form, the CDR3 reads TGTGCCAGCACCCTTACTAGCGGGGGGGGTCAGGAGACCCAGTACTTC. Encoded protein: CASTLTSGGGQETQYF.

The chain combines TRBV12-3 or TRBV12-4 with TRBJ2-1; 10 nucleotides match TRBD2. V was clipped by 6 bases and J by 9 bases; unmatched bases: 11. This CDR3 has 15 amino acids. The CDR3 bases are TGTGCCAGCAGCTACACCAGCGGGGGGGCAAGTGAGCAGTTCTTC. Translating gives CASSYTSGGASEQFF.

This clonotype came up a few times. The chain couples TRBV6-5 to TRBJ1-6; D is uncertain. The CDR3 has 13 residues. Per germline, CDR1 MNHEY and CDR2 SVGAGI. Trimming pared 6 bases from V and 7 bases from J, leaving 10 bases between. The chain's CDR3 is CASSPTWNSPLHF. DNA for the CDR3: TGTGCCAGCAGCCCGACCTGGAATTCACCCCTCCACTTT.

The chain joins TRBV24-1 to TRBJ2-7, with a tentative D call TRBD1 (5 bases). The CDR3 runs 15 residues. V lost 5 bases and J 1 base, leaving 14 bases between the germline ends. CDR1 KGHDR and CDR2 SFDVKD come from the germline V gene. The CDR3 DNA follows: TGTGCCACCAGTGTAAGGCGGCCAGGGTCCTACGAGCAGTACTTC. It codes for CATSVRRPGSYEQYF.

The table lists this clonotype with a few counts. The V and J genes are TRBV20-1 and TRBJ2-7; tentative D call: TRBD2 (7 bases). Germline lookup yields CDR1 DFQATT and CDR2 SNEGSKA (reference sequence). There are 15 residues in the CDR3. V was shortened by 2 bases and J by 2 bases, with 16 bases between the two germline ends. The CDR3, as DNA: TGCAGTGCTAGAAACCTCGGGGGGCCCCCCTACGAGCAGTACTTC. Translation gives CSARNLGGPPYEQYF.

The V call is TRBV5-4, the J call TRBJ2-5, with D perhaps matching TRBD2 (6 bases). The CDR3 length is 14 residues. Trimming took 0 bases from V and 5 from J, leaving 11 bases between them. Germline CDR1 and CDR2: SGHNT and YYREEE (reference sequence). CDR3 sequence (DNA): TGTGCCAGCAGCTTGGGGCGGGGTTCTGAGACCCAGTACTTC. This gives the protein CASSLGRGSETQYF.